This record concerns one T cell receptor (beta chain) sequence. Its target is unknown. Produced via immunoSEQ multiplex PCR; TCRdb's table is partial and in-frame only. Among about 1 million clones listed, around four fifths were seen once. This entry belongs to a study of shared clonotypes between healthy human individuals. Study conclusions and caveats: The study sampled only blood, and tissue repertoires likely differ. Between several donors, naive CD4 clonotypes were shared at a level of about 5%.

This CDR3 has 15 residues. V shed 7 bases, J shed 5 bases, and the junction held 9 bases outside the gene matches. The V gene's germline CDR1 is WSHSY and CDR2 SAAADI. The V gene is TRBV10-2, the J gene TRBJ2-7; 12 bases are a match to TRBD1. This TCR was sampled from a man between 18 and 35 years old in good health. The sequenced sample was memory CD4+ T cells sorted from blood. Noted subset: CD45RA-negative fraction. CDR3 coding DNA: TGCGCCAGCAAAAATCCGGGACAGGGGGCGAACGAGCAGTACTTC. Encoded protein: CASKNPGQGANEQYF.